This is a list of T cell receptor beta chains from one sample in a study of blood T cell repertoires in COVID-19. Here immunoSEQ multiplex PCR was the method, and the copy in TCRdb shows in-frame clones only, minus some. Seen here are about 170,000 clones, 84% observed once, and the top ten hold under 3.5%. The sample was peripheral blood. The receptors stem from a woman older than 75 with COVID-19, enrolled during active disease. CDR3s include the opening cysteine and the closing phenylalanine or tryptophan. The D gene is left open where the match is weak. The size of a clone is reported for some rows only, either as once, few or many, or as a class for expanded clones.

CDR3,DNA,D,V,size,J
CASSLEDSQSAEAFF,TGTGCCAGCAGCCTCGAGGACAGCCAAAGTGCTGAAGCTTTCTTT,-,TRBV4-2,-,TRBJ1-1
CASSTYPQTQYF,TGTGCCAGCAGCACCTACCCCCAGACCCAGTACTTC,-,TRBV12-3/TRBV12-4,-,TRBJ2-5
CASSGTSVMGTQYF,TGCGCCAGCAGCGGGACTAGCGTGATGGGGACGCAGTATTTT,TRBD2,TRBV5-1,once,TRBJ2-3
CATGRQGGILEQYF,TGTGCCACGGGCAGGCAGGGGGGAATTCTCGAGCAGTACTTC,-,TRBV2,-,TRBJ2-7
CASSYAGTEANYGYTF,TGTGCCAGCAGTTACGCGGGGACGGAAGCTAACTATGGCTACACCTTC,-,TRBV6-2/TRBV6-3,-,TRBJ1-2
CAWSVQGTGGEQYF,TGTGCCTGGAGTGTACAGGGGACAGGGGGCGAGCAGTACTTC,TRBD1,TRBV30,-,TRBJ2-7
CASSSGPDGAQYF,TGTGCCAGCAGCTCCGGGCCCGACGGGGCCCAGTACTTC,-,TRBV11-2,-,TRBJ2-5
CASRLAGGSTDTQYF,TGTGCCAGCAGACTAGCGGGGGGAAGCACAGATACGCAGTATTTT,TRBD2,TRBV5-4,-,TRBJ2-3
CSADDKYEQYF,TGCAGTGCCGACGACAAGTACGAGCAGTACTTC,-,TRBV20-1,-,TRBJ2-7
CASSRADRSYEQYF,TGTGCCAGCTCACGGGCGGACAGATCCTACGAGCAGTACTTC,-,TRBV18,once,TRBJ2-7
CASSLRPGDGYTF,TGTGCCAGCAGCTTACGGCCAGGGGATGGCTACACCTTC,-,TRBV7-9,-,TRBJ1-2